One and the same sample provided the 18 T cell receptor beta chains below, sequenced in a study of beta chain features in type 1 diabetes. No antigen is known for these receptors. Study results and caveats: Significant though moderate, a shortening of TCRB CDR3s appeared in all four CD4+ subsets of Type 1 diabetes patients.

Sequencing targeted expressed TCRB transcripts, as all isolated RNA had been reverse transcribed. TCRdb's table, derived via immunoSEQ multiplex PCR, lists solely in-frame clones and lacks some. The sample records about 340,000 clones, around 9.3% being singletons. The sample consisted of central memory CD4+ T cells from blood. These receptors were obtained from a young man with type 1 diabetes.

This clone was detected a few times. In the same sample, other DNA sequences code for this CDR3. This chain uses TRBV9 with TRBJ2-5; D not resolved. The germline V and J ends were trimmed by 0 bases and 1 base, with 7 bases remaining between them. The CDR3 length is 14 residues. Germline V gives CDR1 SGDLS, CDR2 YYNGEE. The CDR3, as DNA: TGTGCCAGCAGCGTAGCGTCGGGCCAAGAGACCCAGTACTTC. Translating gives CASSVASGQETQYF.

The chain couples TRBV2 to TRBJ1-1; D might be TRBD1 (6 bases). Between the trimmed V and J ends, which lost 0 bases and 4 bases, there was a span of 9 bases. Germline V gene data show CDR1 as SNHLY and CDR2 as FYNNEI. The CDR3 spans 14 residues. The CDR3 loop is CASSEARGGTEAFF. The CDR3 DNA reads TGTGCCAGCAGTGAAGCGCGAGGGGGCACTGAAGCTTTCTTT.

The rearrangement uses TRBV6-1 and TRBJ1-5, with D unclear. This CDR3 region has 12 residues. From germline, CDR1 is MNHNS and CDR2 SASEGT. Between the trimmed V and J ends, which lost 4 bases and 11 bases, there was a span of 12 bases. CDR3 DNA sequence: TGTGCCAGCAGTGTCTTCCAGGACGCCCAGCATTTT. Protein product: CASSVFQDAQHF.

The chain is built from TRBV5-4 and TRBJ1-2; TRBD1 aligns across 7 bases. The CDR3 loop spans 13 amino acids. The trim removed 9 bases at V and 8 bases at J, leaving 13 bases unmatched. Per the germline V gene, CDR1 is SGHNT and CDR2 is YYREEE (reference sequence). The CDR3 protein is CAIEGQTATGYTF. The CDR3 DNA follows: TGTGCCATCGAGGGACAGACTGCGACGGGCTACACCTTC.

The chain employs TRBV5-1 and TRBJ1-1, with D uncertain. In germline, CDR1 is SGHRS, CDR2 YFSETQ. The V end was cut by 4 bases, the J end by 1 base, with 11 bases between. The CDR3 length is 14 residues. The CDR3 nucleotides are TGCGCCAGCAGCCCCCAACGGCAGAACACTGAAGCTTTCTTT. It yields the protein CASSPQRQNTEAFF.

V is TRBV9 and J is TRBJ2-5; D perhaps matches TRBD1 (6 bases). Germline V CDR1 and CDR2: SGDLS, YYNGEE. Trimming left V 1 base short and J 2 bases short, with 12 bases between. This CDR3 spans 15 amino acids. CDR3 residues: CASSVSGVGQETQYF. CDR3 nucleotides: TGTGCCAGCAGCGTATCAGGGGTAGGGCAAGAGACCCAGTACTTC.

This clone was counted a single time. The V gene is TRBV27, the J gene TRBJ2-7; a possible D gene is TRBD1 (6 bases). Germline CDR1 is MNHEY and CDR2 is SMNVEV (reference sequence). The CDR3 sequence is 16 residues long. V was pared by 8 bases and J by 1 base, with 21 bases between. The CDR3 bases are TGTGCCAGCCTCTATAACAACCAGACAGGTTCCTACGAGCAGTACTTC. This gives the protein CASLYNNQTGSYEQYF.

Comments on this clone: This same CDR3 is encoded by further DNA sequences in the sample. The CDR3 nucleotides read TGCGCCAGCAGCTTGGTCCCAGGGAATACTGAAGCTTTCTTT. Amino acid sequence: CASSLVPGNTEAFF. The chain uses TRBV5-1 and TRBJ1-1; the D gene is possibly TRBD1 (5 bases). Trimming removed 0 bases from V and 5 bases from J, with 11 bases in between. Looked up from germline, CDR1 is SGHRS and CDR2 is YFSETQ. The CDR3 extends over 14 amino acids.

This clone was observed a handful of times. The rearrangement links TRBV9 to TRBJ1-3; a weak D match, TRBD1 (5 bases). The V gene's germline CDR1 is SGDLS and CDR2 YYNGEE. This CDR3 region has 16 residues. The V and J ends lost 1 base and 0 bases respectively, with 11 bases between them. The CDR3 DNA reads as TGTGCCAGCAGCGTAAGCCAGGGTAGCTCTGGAAACACCATATATTTT. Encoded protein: CASSVSQGSSGNTIYF.

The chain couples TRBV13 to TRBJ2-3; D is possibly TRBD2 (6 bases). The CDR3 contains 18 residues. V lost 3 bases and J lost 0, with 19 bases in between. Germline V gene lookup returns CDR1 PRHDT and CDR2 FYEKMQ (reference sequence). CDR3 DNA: TGTGCCAGCAGCTTCGCGGCGGGGTGGAAGCCTAGCACAGATACGCAGTATTTT. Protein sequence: CASSFAAGWKPSTDTQYF. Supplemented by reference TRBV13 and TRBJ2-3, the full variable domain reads AAGVIQSPRHLIKEKRETATLKCYPIPRHDTVYWYQQGPGQDPQFLISFYEKMQSDKGSIPDRFSAQQFSDYHSELNMSSLELGDSALYFCASSFAAGWKPSTDTQYFGPGTRLTVL.

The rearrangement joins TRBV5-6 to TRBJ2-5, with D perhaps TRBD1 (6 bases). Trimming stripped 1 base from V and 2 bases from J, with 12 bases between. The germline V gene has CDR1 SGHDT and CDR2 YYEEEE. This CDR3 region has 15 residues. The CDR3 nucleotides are TGTGCCAGCAGCTTGAAAGGAAGGGGGCAAGAGACCCAGTACTTC. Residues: CASSLKGRGQETQYF.

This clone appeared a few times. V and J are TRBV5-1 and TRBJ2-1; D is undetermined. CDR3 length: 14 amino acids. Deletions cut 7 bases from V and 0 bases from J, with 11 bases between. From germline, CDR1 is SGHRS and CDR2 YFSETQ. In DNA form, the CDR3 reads TGCGCCAGCCGCGACTCGAGCTCCTACAATGAGCAGTTCTTC. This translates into CASRDSSSYNEQFF.

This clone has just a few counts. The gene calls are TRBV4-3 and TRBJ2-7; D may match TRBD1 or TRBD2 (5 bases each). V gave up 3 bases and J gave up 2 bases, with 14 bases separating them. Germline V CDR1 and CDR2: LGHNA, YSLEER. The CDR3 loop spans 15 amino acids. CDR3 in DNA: TGCGCCAGCAGCCAGAATCCGGGACCAACCTACGAGCAGTACTTC. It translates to CASSQNPGPTYEQYF.

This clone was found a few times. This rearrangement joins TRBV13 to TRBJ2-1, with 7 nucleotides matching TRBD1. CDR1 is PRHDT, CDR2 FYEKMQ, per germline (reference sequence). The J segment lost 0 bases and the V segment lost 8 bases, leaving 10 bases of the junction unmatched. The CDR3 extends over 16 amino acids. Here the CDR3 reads CASPVTGRISYNEQFF. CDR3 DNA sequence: TGTGCCAGCCCCGTGACAGGGAGAATCTCCTACAATGAGCAGTTCTTC.

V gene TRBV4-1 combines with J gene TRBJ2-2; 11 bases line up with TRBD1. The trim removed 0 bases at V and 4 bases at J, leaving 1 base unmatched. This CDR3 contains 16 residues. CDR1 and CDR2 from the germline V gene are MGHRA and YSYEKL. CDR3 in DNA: TGCGCCAGCAGCCAAGATGGGACAGGGGGCACCGGGGAGCTGTTTTTT. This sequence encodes CASSQDGTGGTGELFF.

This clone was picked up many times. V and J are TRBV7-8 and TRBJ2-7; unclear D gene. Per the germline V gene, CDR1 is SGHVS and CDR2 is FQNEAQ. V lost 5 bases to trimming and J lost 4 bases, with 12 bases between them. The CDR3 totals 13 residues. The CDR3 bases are TGTGCCAGCAGCCCCCCTGGGCGGTACGAGCAGTACTTC. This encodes CASSPPGRYEQYF.

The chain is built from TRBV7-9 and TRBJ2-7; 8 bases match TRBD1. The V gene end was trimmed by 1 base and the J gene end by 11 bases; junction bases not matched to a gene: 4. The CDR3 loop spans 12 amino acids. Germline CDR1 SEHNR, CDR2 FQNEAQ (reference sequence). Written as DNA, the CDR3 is TGTGCCAGCAGCTTAGGGGGACAGGAGGAGTACTTC. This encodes CASSLGGQEEYF.

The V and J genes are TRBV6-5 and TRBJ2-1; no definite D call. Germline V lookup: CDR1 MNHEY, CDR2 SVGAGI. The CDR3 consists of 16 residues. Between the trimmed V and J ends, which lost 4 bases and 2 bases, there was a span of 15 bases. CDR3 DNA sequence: TGTGCCAGCAGTTCTCCCGACCCATTAGCCTACAATGAGCAGTTCTTC. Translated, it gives CASSSPDPLAYNEQFF.